These 30 T cell receptor beta chains came from one sample sequenced in a study of beta chain features in type 1 diabetes. Study findings and constraints: For Type 1 diabetes patients, all four CD4+ subsets carried TCRB CDR3s that were moderately but significantly shorter.

Antigen specificity for these receptors is unknown. Sequenced material consisted of expressed TCRB transcripts (all of the isolated RNA was reverse transcribed). Data came from immunoSEQ multiplex PCR; TCRdb stores just in-frame clones and leaves some out. The sample shows 300,000 to 400,000 clones, approximately 15% of them seen only once. Specimen: naive CD4+ T cells from blood. Source of these receptors: a woman under 30 with type 1 diabetes.

This clone was detected only a few times. This chain joins TRBV5-1 and TRBJ2-1, with 10 bases fitting TRBD2. V was pared by 1 base and J by 4 bases, with 8 bases of the junction left unmatched. CDR1 is SGHRS, CDR2 YFSETQ, per germline. The CDR3 has 17 amino acids. Here the CDR3 DNA reads TGCGCCAGCAGCTTGTTTCAAACTAGCGGGACTTACAATGAGCAGTTCTTC. Translated: CASSLFQTSGTYNEQFF.

This clone came up a few times. The genes are TRBV19 and TRBJ2-1; D may be TRBD1 (5 bases). The CDR3 has 16 residues. Germline CDR1 LNHDA, CDR2 SQIVND (reference sequence). V lost 1 base to trimming and J lost 1 base, with 11 bases between them. The DNA for the CDR3 is TGTGCCAGTAGTATAGTGGGCCAGGGATCCTACAATGAGCAGTTCTTC. Translation: CASSIVGQGSYNEQFF. Using reference TRBV19 and TRBJ2-1 for the parts outside the CDR3, the full variable domain is DGGITQSPKYLFRKEGQNVTLSCEQNLNHDAMYWYRQDPGQGLRLIYYSQIVNDFQKGDIAEGYSVSREKKESFPLTVTSAQKNPTAFYLCASSIVGQGSYNEQFFGPGTRLTVL.

V usage is TRBV19 and J usage is TRBJ1-4, with D possibly being TRBD1 (5 bases). Germline V gene sequence: CDR1 LNHDA, CDR2 SQIVND (reference sequence). V was cut by 5 bases and J by 1 base, with 8 bases left in between. The CDR3 loop spans 14 amino acids. CDR3 sequence: CASSHQGTNEKLFF. In DNA form, the CDR3 reads TGTGCCAGTAGTCACCAGGGAACTAATGAAAAACTGTTTTTT.

This clone was counted between two and nine times. Other DNA variants within this sample encode the same CDR3. This chain joins TRBV7-3 and TRBJ2-3; 7 bases agree with TRBD2. The germline V gene has CDR1 SGHTA and CDR2 FQGTGA. V gave up 3 bases and J gave up 5 bases; unmatched junction bases: 2. CDR3 length: 13 residues. The CDR3 is CASSLAGVDTQYF. The CDR3 coding sequence is TGTGCCAGCAGCTTGGCGGGAGTAGATACGCAGTATTTT.

This clone was observed a few times. The gene calls are TRBV30 and TRBJ1-1; D is undetermined. The CDR3 consists of 11 residues. V lost 8 bases to trimming and J lost 0 bases, with 7 bases between them. Germline values: CDR1 GTSNPN, CDR2 SVGIG (reference sequence). CDR3 DNA sequence: TGTGCCGGACTAATGAACACTGAAGCTTTCTTT. This sequence encodes CAGLMNTEAFF.

This clone occurred a few times. This chain links TRBV4-3 with TRBJ2-3; a possible D gene is TRBD1 (6 bases). Trimming cost V 0 bases and J 4 bases, with 11 bases left between them. From germline, CDR1 is LGHNA and CDR2 YSLEER. The CDR3 is made up of 15 amino acids. The CDR3 sequence is CASSQDRHRADTQYF. The DNA for the CDR3 is TGCGCCAGCAGCCAAGATCGGCACAGGGCAGATACGCAGTATTTT.

This clone was recorded a few times. V and J are TRBV7-2 and TRBJ1-5; D unresolved. This CDR3 is 16 amino acids long. CDR1 is SGHTA and CDR2 is FQGNSA in the germline V gene. Trimming shortened V by 1 base and J by 3 bases, and 13 bases separated the two germline ends. The CDR3 nucleotides are TGTGCCAGCAGCTTAGTTGGTAGTCGGTACAATCAGCCCCAGCATTTT. Amino acid sequence: CASSLVGSRYNQPQHF.

The chain uses TRBV7-9 and TRBJ2-1; 13 bases are shared with TRBD2. With 4 bases clipped from V and 8 bases from J, the junction kept 11 bases outside the gene matches. Per the germline V gene, CDR1 is SEHNR and CDR2 is FQNEAQ (reference sequence). The CDR3 contains 17 residues. As DNA, the CDR3 is TGTGCCAGCAGCTCCCACAGGACTAGCGGGAGCCCCGATGAGCAGTTCTTC. This encodes CASSSHRTSGSPDEQFF.

This clone was seen only a few times. The rearrangement uses TRBV21-1 and TRBJ1-1. TRBV21-1 is listed as a pseudogene. The CDR3 consists of 16 residues. CDR3 protein: CASSKKRVGEHLEAFF. DNA for the CDR3: TGTGCCAGCAGCAAAAAAAGGGTCGGGGAACACTTGGAAGCTTTCTTT.

The CDR3 sequence: CASSPDTNTGELFF. Here the CDR3 DNA reads TGTGCCAGCTCACCGGACACGAACACCGGGGAGCTGTTTTTT. The chain is built from TRBV18 and TRBJ2-2; a weak D match, TRBD1 (5 bases). This CDR3 has 14 amino acids. Germline loops: CDR1 KGHSH, CDR2 LQKENI. Trimming left V 3 bases short and J 0 bases short, with 5 bases between. The whole variable domain, filled in from reference TRBV18 and TRBJ2-2, reads NAGVMQNPRHLVRRRGQEARLRCSPMKGHSHVYWYRQLPEEGLKFMVYLQKENIIDESGMPKERFSAEFPKEGPSILRIQQVVRGDSAAYFCASSPDTNTGELFFGEGSRLTVL.

This chain uses TRBV7-9 with TRBJ2-7; D is possibly TRBD2 (6 bases). CDR3 length equals 15 residues. V lost 2 bases and J lost 2, with 13 bases in between. The germline CDR1 and CDR2 sequences are SEHNR and FQNEAQ (reference sequence). CDR3 protein: CASSLKWGETYEQYF. CDR3 DNA: TGTGCCAGCAGCTTAAAGTGGGGGGAAACCTACGAGCAGTACTTC.

This clone occurred a few times. V gene TRBV5-4 combines with J gene TRBJ2-2; TRBD1 is a possible D gene (6 bases). The CDR3 extends over 15 amino acids. Trimming removed 3 bases at V and 3 bases at J, with 12 bases between. In germline, CDR1 is SGHNT, CDR2 YYREEE (reference sequence). The CDR3 bases are TGTGCCAGCAGCTATCAGGGGCGGGACACCGGGGAGCTGTTTTTT. Amino acids: CASSYQGRDTGELFF.

DNA for the CDR3: TGTGCCAGCCAGGGACAGGGGGCCGCCGGGGAGCTGTTTTTT. Translation: CASQGQGAAGELFF. This chain joins TRBV27 and TRBJ2-2, with 12 positions matching TRBD1. The CDR3 has 14 amino acids. The J segment lost 6 bases and the V segment lost 8 bases, leaving 4 bases of the junction unmatched. Germline V gives CDR1 MNHEY, CDR2 SMNVEV (reference sequence).

V usage is TRBV15 and J usage is TRBJ1-1; D gene uncertain. The length of the CDR3 is 14 residues. CDR1 and CDR2 from the germline V gene are LNHNV and YYDKDF (reference sequence). V lost 4 bases and J lost 0, with 9 bases in between. The CDR3 region is CATSIPSLNTEAFF. The CDR3 coding sequence is TGTGCCACCAGCATCCCTAGCTTGAACACTGAAGCTTTCTTT.

This sequence joins TRBV7-2 and TRBJ2-5, with 8 positions matching TRBD2. The V gene end was trimmed by 0 bases and the J gene end by 7 bases; junction bases not matched to a gene: 10. The CDR3 runs to 16 residues. In germline, CDR1 is SGHTA, CDR2 FQGNSA. This CDR3 reads CASSLASGSMEGTQYF. DNA for the CDR3: TGTGCCAGCAGCTTAGCCAGCGGGAGTATGGAAGGGACCCAGTACTTC.

There are a few counts of this clone. The V call is TRBV18, the J call TRBJ2-2; TRBD2 matches at 13 bases. There are 15 residues in the CDR3. The germline gives CDR1 KGHSH, CDR2 LQKENI. Germline trimming cut 4 bases from V and 7 bases from J; bases unmatched to any gene: 3. The CDR3 DNA follows: TGTGCCAGCTCACGGACTAGCGGGAGAGTCGGGGAGCTGTTTTTT. Translating gives CASSRTSGRVGELFF.

The V call is TRBV30, the J call TRBJ1-2; no clear D gene. Trimming left V 4 bases short and J 8 bases short, with 8 bases between. This CDR3 contains 10 residues. CDR1 and CDR2 (germline): GTSNPN, SVGIG (reference sequence). CDR3 region: CAWMTEGYTF. The CDR3 nucleotides read TGTGCCTGGATGACGGAGGGCTACACCTTC.

This clone was seen a handful of times. This rearrangement joins TRBV14 to TRBJ1-2; D gene uncertain. Trimming took 2 bases from V and 5 from J, leaving 6 bases between them. Germline V gene data show CDR1 as SGHDN and CDR2 as FVKESK. The CDR3 covers 12 residues. CDR3 DNA: TGTGCCAGCAGCCAAAATCATTATGGCTACACCTTC. It specifies CASSQNHYGYTF.

This clone was picked up a small number of times. This sequence joins TRBV7-9 and TRBJ2-1, with TRBD2 identical over 10 bases. Per the germline V gene, CDR1 is SEHNR and CDR2 is FQNEAQ (reference sequence). The CDR3 totals 16 residues. J gave up 2 bases and V 5 bases, and 6 bases lay outside the gene matches. CDR3 DNA sequence: TGTGCCAGCAGCACAGTCAGCGGGAGGGCCTACAATGAGCAGTTCTTC. It is translated as CASSTVSGRAYNEQFF.

This clone was seen a few times. DNA for the CDR3: TGTGCCAGCAGTGCAGGCGTTGAGCAGTTCTTC. This gives the protein CASSAGVEQFF. The V gene is TRBV2, the J gene TRBJ2-1; D remains ambiguous. The CDR3 has 11 residues. Germline CDR1 reads SNHLY; CDR2 reads FYNNEI. Trimming took off 4 bases at V and 9 bases at J, with 7 bases between the two ends. Filled out from reference TRBV2 and TRBJ2-1, the complete variable domain reads EPEVTQTPSHQVTQMGQEVILRCVPISNHLYFYWYRQILGQKVEFLVSFYNNEISEKSEIFDDQFSVERPDGSNFTLKIRSTKLEDSAMYFCASSAGVEQFFGPGTRLTVL.

The chain recombines TRBV6-5 with TRBJ2-7; TRBD1 matches 7 bases. The V gene's germline CDR1 is MNHEY and CDR2 SVGAGI. This CDR3 region has 14 residues. With 4 bases clipped from V and 2 bases from J, the junction kept 5 bases outside the gene matches. CDR3 loop: CASSSRDSPYEQYV. For the CDR3, the DNA is TGTGCCAGCAGTTCCAGGGACAGCCCCTACGAGCAGTACGTC.

The rearrangement uses TRBV30 and TRBJ2-1; 12 bases match TRBD2. V lost 5 bases and J lost 2; bases outside the gene matches: 1. This CDR3 spans 14 amino acids. CDR1 and CDR2 from the germline V gene are GTSNPN and SVGIG (reference sequence). In DNA, the CDR3 is TGTGCCTGGGGACTAGCGGGAACCTACAATGAGCAGTTCTTC. This codes for CAWGLAGTYNEQFF. Filled out from reference TRBV30 and TRBJ2-1, the complete variable domain reads SQTIHQWPATLVQPVGSPLSLECTVEGTSNPNLYWYRQAAGRGLQLLFYSVGIGQISSEVPQNLSASRPQDRQFILSSKKLLLSDSGFYLCAWGLAGTYNEQFFGPGTRLTVL.

This clone was seen only a few times. This sequence joins TRBV27 and TRBJ2-3; D is unresolved. Germline V gene sequence: CDR1 MNHEY, CDR2 SMNVEV (reference sequence). V was cut by 3 bases and J by 2 bases, with 3 bases left in between. The CDR3 loop spans 12 amino acids. The CDR3 nucleotides read TGTGCCAGCAGTTTCTCCACAGATACGCAGTATTTT. Translation: CASSFSTDTQYF.

The CDR3 protein is CASSGGRGEGTMSTDTQYF. DNA of the CDR3: TGTGCCAGCAGCGGGGGGAGGGGGGAAGGGACTATGTCGACAGATACGCAGTATTTT. The chain combines TRBV5-4 with TRBJ2-3; D is perhaps TRBD2 (7 bases). This CDR3 has 19 amino acids. Germline assignment: CDR1 SGHNT and CDR2 YYREEE (reference sequence). V was trimmed by 4 bases and J by 3 bases, leaving 27 bases between them.

CDR3 sequence (DNA): TGTGCTAGTGCCACCCCGGGGGAAGAGACCCAGTACTTC. Protein product: CASATPGEETQYF. This chain connects TRBV12-5 to TRBJ2-5; TRBD2 is a possible D gene (6 bases). Looked up from germline, CDR1 is LGHNT and CDR2 is FRNRAP. The CDR3 contains 13 residues. Trimming took off 7 bases at V and 3 bases at J, with 12 bases between the two ends.

The chain couples TRBV7-3 to TRBJ2-5, with TRBD2 matching 8 bases. V lost 2 bases and J lost 5; bases outside the gene matches: 7. The CDR3 is 15 amino acids. Per the germline V gene, CDR1 is SGHTA and CDR2 is FQGTGA. CDR3 amino acids: CASSLAGGMVETQYF. The CDR3 nucleotides are TGTGCCAGCAGCTTAGCGGGGGGTATGGTGGAGACCCAGTACTTC.

V is TRBV6-6 and J is TRBJ1-2; 9 bases match TRBD1. CDR1 is MNHNY, CDR2 SVGAGI, per germline (reference sequence). The CDR3 is made up of 16 amino acids. The V and J ends lost 2 bases and 4 bases, in that order; junction bases with no gene match: 8. The CDR3 spells CASSYRLQDRGYGYTF. The CDR3, as DNA: TGTGCCAGCAGTTACCGCCTACAGGACAGGGGCTATGGCTACACCTTC.

This clone appeared a few times. The chain links TRBV25-1 to TRBJ2-1; 12 bases align to TRBD2. The CDR3 has 16 residues. J lost 5 bases, V lost 4 bases, and 6 bases had no gene match. Germline V CDR1 and CDR2: MGHDK, SYGVNS. The CDR3 reads CASSAPGLAGNNEQFF. CDR3 bases: TGTGCCAGCAGTGCACCGGGACTAGCGGGCAACAATGAGCAGTTCTTC.

The chain links TRBV27 to TRBJ2-1; weak D call: TRBD2 (6 bases). Trimming cost V 6 bases and J 4 bases, with 16 bases left between them. CDR3 size: 15 residues. CDR1 and CDR2 from the germline V gene are MNHEY and SMNVEV (reference sequence). Here the CDR3 reads CASRSLGTAYNEQFF. The CDR3, as DNA: TGTGCCAGCAGATCCCTCGGGACTGCGTACAATGAGCAGTTCTTC.

The rearrangement uses TRBV29-1 and TRBJ2-7; 8 positions match TRBD1. J gave up 5 bases and V 6 bases, and 12 bases lay outside the gene matches. This CDR3 contains 14 residues. The germline V gene encodes CDR1 SQVTM and CDR2 ANQGSEA. The CDR3 DNA is TGCAGCGTATCTTTCAGGGGGCTCAAAAACGAGCAGTACTTC. Its translation: CSVSFRGLKNEQYF.